This T cell receptor beta chain came from a study of long-term antiretroviral therapy in people with HIV. Assay version v3.0 of immunoSEQ was used, and it was run at survey level. Only in-frame clones appear in the TCRdb table, and some are missing; sequencing was by immunoSEQ multiplex PCR. The sample holds approximately 37,000 clones, roughly four fifths seen once. Germline assignment: CDR1 MNHEY and CDR2 SMNVEV (reference sequence). Trimming took 0 bases from V and 4 from J; bases not matched to a gene: 10. The CDR3 runs to 18 residues. This chain links TRBV27 with TRBJ2-1, with 9 bases matching TRBD1. The specimen was unsorted PBMCs, collected 1 year after starting antiretroviral therapy. The origin of this receptor is a man aged 18 to 29 with HIV. The CDR3 spells CASSLSLLDRGTYNEQFF. The CDR3 nucleotides are TGTGCCAGCAGTTTATCGCTGTTAGACAGGGGGACATACAATGAGCAGTTCTTC.